The T cell receptor beta chain described here comes from a study of human T cells and chemical hapten exposure. Study as a whole: Patch tests put 0.01% DPC on the upper back, read at 6 days.

This clonotype occurred many times. The J segment lost 7 bases and the V segment lost 3 bases, leaving 8 bases of the junction unmatched. Germline V CDR1 and CDR2: SEHNR, FQNEAQ (reference sequence). CDR3 size: 16 residues. Time point described: pre-sensitization, week 0. Treatment described: therapeutic diphenylcyclopropenone sensitization with weekly scalp DPC. TCRdb reprocessed the RACE reads with MiXCR, giving one entry per CDR3 protein. The sample lists about 300,000 distinct CDR3 sequences, around 5.5% occurring once. This sample comprised whole blood, obtained in connection with sensitization to the hapten diphenylcyclopropenone (DPC). The gene calls are TRBV7-9 and TRBJ2-2; 10 bases line up with TRBD2. This TCR was recovered from a woman under 30 with alopecia areata. Some clones in this sample may be carry-over from other donors' samples. Written as DNA, the CDR3 is TGTGCCAGCAGCTTCCCAGCGGGGGGGCTCGGCGGGGAGCTGTTTTTT. Protein product: CASSFPAGGLGGELFF.